This T cell receptor beta chain was observed in a study of OX40 agonist ivuxolimab in advanced cancers. Turning to the study itself: Administration of intravenous ivuxolimab to patients occurred every 2 weeks at 0.01 to 10 mg/kg. The dose-escalation cohort was about 80% male, with a mean age of around 60 years, ranging about 23 to 90.

The germline gives CDR1 LNHDA, CDR2 SQIVND (reference sequence). V lost 1 base and J lost 2; bases outside the gene matches: 10. The CDR3 is 18 amino acids. Findings and limits, study-wide: CD8+ T cells showed, on average, more clonal expansion than CD4+ cells.

Data came from immunoSEQ multiplex PCR; TCRdb stores just in-frame clones and leaves some out. The sample lists some 100,000 clones, around 89% occurring once. In regard to this clone: Its antigen is unknown.

This sequence originates from an adult with an advanced solid tumor such as melanoma, head and neck, liver or kidney cancer. Sequenced material: CD4+ or CD8+ T cells sorted from blood, taken in a trial of the OX40 agonist ivuxolimab. The rearrangement joins TRBV19 to TRBJ2-3; 9 nucleotides agree with TRBD2. The CDR3 is CASSIAPAAGGYTDTQYF. The CDR3 DNA reads TGTGCCAGTAGTATAGCCCCCGCGGCGGGGGGGTACACAGATACGCAGTATTTT.